The T cell receptor beta chain under discussion was sequenced for a study of tumor T cells in aggressive B-cell lymphoma. This CDR3 is built from 14 residues. V lost 4 bases and J lost 8, with 17 bases in between. Germline V gene data show CDR1 as MNHEY and CDR2 as SMNVEV (reference sequence). Clones were read by immunoSEQ multiplex PCR, and TCRdb kept only the in-frame ones, dropping some. The sample holds roughly 10,000 clones, 80% to 95% seen once. Sample: tumor tissue. The chain combines TRBV27 with TRBJ1-1, with a possible D match to TRBD1 (5 bases). The sequence was collected from an adult with diffuse large B cell lymphoma. The CDR3 DNA sequence: TGTGCCAGCAGTTCCCCAGGGCTTACGTCAGAAGCTTTCTTT. Amino acids: CASSSPGLTSEAFF.